The 13 T cell receptor beta chains presented below share a single source sample, sequenced in a study of low-dose radiotherapy and immunotherapy resistance in tumors. Specified time point: after trial treatment. The sample's treatment: LDRT plus nivolumab, ipilimumab, low-dose cyclophosphamide and aspirin (RACIN trial). With TRAV- and TRBV-specific primers, first-strand cDNA was made, covering the alpha and beta chains. It was with a constant-region primer and a V-primer adapter that TCRs were amplified over roughly 19 PCR cycles. A single record per CDR3 protein comes from TCRdb applying MiXCR to the reads. The sample includes about 97,000 distinct CDR3 sequences, more than 20% of them seen just once. Specimen: PBMCs, collected after low-dose radiotherapy plus immunotherapy. The receptors here all came from a male donor with prostate cancer.

CDR3 nucleotides: TGCAGTGCCAAGGGGGGGGGTTGGGAGCCCCAGCATTTT. Protein: CSAKGGGWEPQHF. This sequence joins TRBV20-1 and TRBJ1-5; possibly TRBD1 for D (6 bases). The V gene's germline CDR1 is DFQATT and CDR2 SNEGSKA (reference sequence). The CDR3 has 13 amino acids. With 6 bases removed from V and 8 bases from J, the gap between germline ends came to 17 bases.

This clonotype came up many times. This chain connects TRBV14 to TRBJ2-3; 8 nucleotides line up with TRBD2. CDR3 length equals 17 residues. J lost 2 bases, V lost 4 bases, and 11 bases had no gene match. The V gene's germline CDR1 is SGHDN and CDR2 FVKESK. The CDR3 region has the DNA TGTGCCAGCAGCCCGTACCATGGCGGGGGGTACACAGATACGCAGTATTTT. It codes for CASSPYHGGGYTDTQYF.

The CDR3 DNA reads TGCAGTGCTAGCGACGGGCTTGGGACTAGCAGGGCGGCAGATACGCAGTATTTT. It codes for CSASDGLGTSRAADTQYF. V gene TRBV20-1 combines with J gene TRBJ2-3; 9 bases line up with TRBD2. This CDR3 is built from 18 residues. Trimming cost V 3 bases and J 4 bases; bases outside gene matches: 17. Germline V CDR1 and CDR2: DFQATT, SNEGSKA (reference sequence).

This clonotype has at least ten counts. V usage is TRBV5-1 and J usage is TRBJ2-1; TRBD1 agrees at 7 bases. Germline V gene sequence: CDR1 SGHRS, CDR2 YFSETQ. With V trimmed by 4 bases and J by 3 bases, 7 bases remained unmatched. The CDR3 contains 15 residues. CDR3 amino acids: CASSIGQDSYNEQFF. In nucleotides, the CDR3 is TGCGCCAGCAGCATAGGACAGGATAGCTACAATGAGCAGTTCTTC.

This clonotype came up many times. This chain connects TRBV5-1 to TRBJ2-1, with D unclear. The germline V gene has CDR1 SGHRS and CDR2 YFSETQ. Trimming took off 3 bases at V and 5 bases at J, with 12 bases between the two ends. This CDR3 has 14 amino acids. CDR3 in amino acids: CASSSEPADNEQFF. DNA of the CDR3: TGCGCCAGCAGCTCGGAGCCCGCGGACAATGAGCAGTTCTTC.

The chain has TRBV5-1 and TRBJ2-1, with D maybe TRBD2 (6 bases). Germline loops: CDR1 SGHRS, CDR2 YFSETQ. The CDR3 runs 15 residues. V lost 1 base and J 0 bases, leaving 8 bases between the germline ends. CDR3 DNA sequence: TGCGCCAGCAGCTTGAACGGGGGCTCCTACAATGAGCAGTTCTTC. It codes for CASSLNGGSYNEQFF.

There are many counts of this clonotype. The chain is built from TRBV20-1 and TRBJ2-7; 9 bases are a match to TRBD2. V gave up 0 bases and J gave up 0 bases; unmatched junction bases: 9. Germline V gives CDR1 DFQATT, CDR2 SNEGSKA (reference sequence). CDR3 length equals 17 residues. The CDR3 loop is CSARDRSGGASSYEQYF. The CDR3 DNA reads as TGCAGTGCTAGAGATCGTAGCGGGGGCGCCAGCTCCTACGAGCAGTACTTC.

J is TRBJ1-2 and V is TRBV5-1, with a tentative D call TRBD1 (5 bases). V gave up 4 bases and J gave up 5 bases, with 9 bases separating them. In germline, CDR1 is SGHRS, CDR2 YFSETQ. CDR3 length: 12 amino acids. The CDR3 sequence is CASSGTEYGYTF. The CDR3 coding sequence is TGCGCCAGCAGCGGGACGGAATATGGCTACACCTTC.

The sample holds many counts of this clonotype. The rearrangement joins TRBV7-6 to TRBJ1-1; D is unresolved. This CDR3 has 13 residues. With 3 bases removed from V and 2 bases from J, the gap between germline ends came to 7 bases. Germline V lookup: CDR1 SGHVS, CDR2 FNYEAQ. The CDR3 region has the DNA TGTGCCAGCAGCTTCGATGTTAACACTGAAGCTTTCTTT. Translation: CASSFDVNTEAFF. The variable domain in full, completed from reference TRBV7-6 and TRBJ1-1, reads GAGVSQSPRYKVTKRGQDVALRCDPISGHVSLYWYRQALGQGPEFLTYFNYEAQQDKSGLPNDRFSAERPEGSISTLTIQRTEQRDSAMYRCASSFDVNTEAFFGQGTRLTVV.

There are many counts of this clonotype. V gene TRBV20-1 combines with J gene TRBJ1-1; D is uncertain. This CDR3 contains 13 residues. Germline values: CDR1 DFQATT, CDR2 SNEGSKA (reference sequence). Trimming took 3 bases from V and 5 from J, leaving 13 bases between them. CDR3 DNA: TGCAGTGCTAGGGGCCCGGGCTGGACTGAAGCTTTCTTT. It translates to CSARGPGWTEAFF.

This clonotype has ten or more counts. This chain joins TRBV20-1 and TRBJ2-3, with D uncertain. CDR3 size: 15 residues. The germline CDR1 and CDR2 sequences are DFQATT and SNEGSKA (reference sequence). Trimming cost V 1 base and J 2 bases, with 13 bases left between them. The CDR3, as DNA: TGCAGTGCTAGAGTAGGACCTGAGGTCACAGATACGCAGTATTTT. Its translation: CSARVGPEVTDTQYF.

This clonotype was detected a few times. With a far larger clone one base away, a read error is the likely cause. CDR3 DNA sequence: TGTGCCATTAACCGGGACTACGAGCAGTTCTTC. Its translation is CAINRDYEQFF. This chain connects TRBV2 to TRBJ2-1; 7 bases map to TRBD2. The CDR3 has 11 amino acids. Trimming took 10 bases from V and 10 from J; bases not matched to a gene: 7. Per germline, CDR1 SNHLY and CDR2 FYNNEI.

The chain combines TRBV29-1 with TRBJ2-7; D gene uncertain. Germline V gene lookup returns CDR1 SQVTM and CDR2 ANQGSEA. Trimming took 2 bases from V and 5 from J, leaving 16 bases between them. The CDR3 runs 14 residues. CDR3 in amino acids: CSVEYPGPQDEQYF. The CDR3 DNA is TGCAGCGTTGAATACCCGGGCCCCCAGGACGAGCAGTACTTC.